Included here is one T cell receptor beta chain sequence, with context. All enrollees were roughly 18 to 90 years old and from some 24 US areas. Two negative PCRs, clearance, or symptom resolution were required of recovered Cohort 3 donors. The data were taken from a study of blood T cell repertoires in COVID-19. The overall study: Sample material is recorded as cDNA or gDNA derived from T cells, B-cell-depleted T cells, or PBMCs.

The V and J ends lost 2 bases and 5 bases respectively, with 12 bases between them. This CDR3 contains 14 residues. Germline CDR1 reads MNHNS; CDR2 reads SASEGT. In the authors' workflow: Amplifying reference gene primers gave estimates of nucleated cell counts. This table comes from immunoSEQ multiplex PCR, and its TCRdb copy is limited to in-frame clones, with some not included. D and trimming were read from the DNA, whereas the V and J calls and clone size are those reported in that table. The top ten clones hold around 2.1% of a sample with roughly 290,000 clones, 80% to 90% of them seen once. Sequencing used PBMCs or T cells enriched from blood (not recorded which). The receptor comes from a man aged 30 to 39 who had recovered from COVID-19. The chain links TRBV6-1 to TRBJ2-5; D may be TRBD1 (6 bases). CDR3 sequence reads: CASSEFPGAETQYF. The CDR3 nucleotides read TGTGCCAGCAGTGAATTTCCAGGGGCGGAGACCCAGTACTTC.